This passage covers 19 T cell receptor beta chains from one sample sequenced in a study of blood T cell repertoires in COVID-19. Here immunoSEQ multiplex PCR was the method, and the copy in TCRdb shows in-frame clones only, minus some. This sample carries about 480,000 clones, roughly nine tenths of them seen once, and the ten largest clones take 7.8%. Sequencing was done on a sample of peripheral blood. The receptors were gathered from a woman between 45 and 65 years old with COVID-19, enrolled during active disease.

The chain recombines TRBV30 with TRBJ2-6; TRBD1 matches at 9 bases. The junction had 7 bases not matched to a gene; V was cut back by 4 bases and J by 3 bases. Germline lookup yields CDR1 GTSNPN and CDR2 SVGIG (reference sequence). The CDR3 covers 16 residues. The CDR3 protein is CAWTRQGDYGANVLTF. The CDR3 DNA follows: TGTGCCTGGACAAGACAGGGGGATTATGGGGCCAACGTCCTGACTTTC.

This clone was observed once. Here the CDR3 DNA reads TGTGCCAGCAGTGTGGAGGGACCCACCTACGAGCAGTACTTC. It is translated as CASSVEGPTYEQYF. The chain has TRBV2 and TRBJ2-7, with a possible D match to TRBD2 (6 bases). This CDR3 spans 14 amino acids. V lost 4 bases and J lost 2, with 12 bases in between. Germline V gene lookup returns CDR1 SNHLY and CDR2 FYNNEI. The full variable domain, with the rest looked up from reference TRBV2 and TRBJ2-7, is EPEVTQTPSHQVTQMGQEVILRCVPISNHLYFYWYRQILGQKVEFLVSFYNNEISEKSEIFDDQFSVERPDGSNFTLKIRSTKLEDSAMYFCASSVEGPTYEQYFGPGTRLTVT.

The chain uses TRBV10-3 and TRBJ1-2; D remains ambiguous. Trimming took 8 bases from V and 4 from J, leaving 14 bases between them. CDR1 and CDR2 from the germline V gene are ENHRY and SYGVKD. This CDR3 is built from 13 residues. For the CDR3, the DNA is TGTGCCATCGAAGAGGACTTGGGCTATGGCTACACCTTC. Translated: CAIEEDLGYGYTF.

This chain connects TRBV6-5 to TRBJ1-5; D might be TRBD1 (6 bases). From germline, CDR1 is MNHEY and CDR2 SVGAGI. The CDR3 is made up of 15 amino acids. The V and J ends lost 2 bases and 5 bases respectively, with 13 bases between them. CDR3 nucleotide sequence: TGTGCCAGCAGTTACAGGGGCAGGGGAGATCAGCCCCAGCATTTT. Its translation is CASSYRGRGDQPQHF.

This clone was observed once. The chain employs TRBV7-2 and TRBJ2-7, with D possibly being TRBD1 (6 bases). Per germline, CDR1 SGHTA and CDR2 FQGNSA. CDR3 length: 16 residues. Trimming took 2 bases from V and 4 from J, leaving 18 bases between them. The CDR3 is CASSLSPLQGEYEQYF. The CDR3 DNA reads TGTGCCAGCAGCTTAAGCCCGCTACAGGGTGAATACGAGCAGTACTTC.

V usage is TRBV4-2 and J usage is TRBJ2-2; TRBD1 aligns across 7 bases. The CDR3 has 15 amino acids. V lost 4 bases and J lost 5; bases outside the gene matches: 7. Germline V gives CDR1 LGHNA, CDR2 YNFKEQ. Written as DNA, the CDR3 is TGTGCCAGCAGCCTCCGAGGGGGCCGTACCGGGGAGCTGTTTTTT. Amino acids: CASSLRGGRTGELFF.

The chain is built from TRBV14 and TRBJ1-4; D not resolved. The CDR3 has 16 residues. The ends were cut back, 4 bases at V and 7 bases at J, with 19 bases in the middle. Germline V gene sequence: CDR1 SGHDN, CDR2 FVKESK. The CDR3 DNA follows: TGTGCCAGCAGCCCCTTTGGAGGGCTCGGATTTGAAAAACTGTTTTTT. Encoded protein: CASSPFGGLGFEKLFF.

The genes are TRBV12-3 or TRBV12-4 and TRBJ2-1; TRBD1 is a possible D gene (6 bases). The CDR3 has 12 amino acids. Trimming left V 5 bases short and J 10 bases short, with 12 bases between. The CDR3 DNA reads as TGTGCCAGCAGTCCAGGGGAAGGAGAGCAGTTCTTC. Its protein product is CASSPGEGEQFF.

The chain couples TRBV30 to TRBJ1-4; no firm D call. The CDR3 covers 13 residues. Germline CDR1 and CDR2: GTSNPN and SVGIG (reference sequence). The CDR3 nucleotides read TGTGCACGGAGTGAGGCAGGTCGGGAAAAACTGTTTTTT. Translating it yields CARSEAGREKLFF.

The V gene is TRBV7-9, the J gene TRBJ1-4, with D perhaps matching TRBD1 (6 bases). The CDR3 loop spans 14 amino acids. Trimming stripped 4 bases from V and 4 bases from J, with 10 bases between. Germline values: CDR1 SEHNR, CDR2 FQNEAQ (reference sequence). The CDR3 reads CASSSRGYNEKLFF. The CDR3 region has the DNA TGTGCCAGCAGCTCCAGGGGATATAATGAAAAACTGTTTTTT.

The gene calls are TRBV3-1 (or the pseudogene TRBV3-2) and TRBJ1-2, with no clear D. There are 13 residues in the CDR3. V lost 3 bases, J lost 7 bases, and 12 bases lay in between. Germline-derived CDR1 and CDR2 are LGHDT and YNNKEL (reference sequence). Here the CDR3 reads CASSHRQATGYTF. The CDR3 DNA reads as TGTGCCAGCAGCCATCGGCAGGCAACTGGCTACACCTTC.

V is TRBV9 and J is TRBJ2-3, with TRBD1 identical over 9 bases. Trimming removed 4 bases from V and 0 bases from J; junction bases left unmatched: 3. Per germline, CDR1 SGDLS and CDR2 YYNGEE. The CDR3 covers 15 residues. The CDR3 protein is CASSIQGASTDTQYF. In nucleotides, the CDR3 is TGTGCCAGCAGCATACAGGGGGCGAGCACAGATACGCAGTATTTT. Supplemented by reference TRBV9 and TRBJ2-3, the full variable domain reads DSGVTQTPKHLITATGQRVTLRCSPRSGDLSVYWYQQSLDQGLQFLIQYYNGEERAKGNILERFSAQQFPDLHSELNLSSLELGDSALYFCASSIQGASTDTQYFGPGTRLTVL.

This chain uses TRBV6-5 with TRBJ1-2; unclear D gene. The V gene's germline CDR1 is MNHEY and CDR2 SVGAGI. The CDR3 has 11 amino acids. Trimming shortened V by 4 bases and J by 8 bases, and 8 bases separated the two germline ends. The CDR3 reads CASSSPRGYTF. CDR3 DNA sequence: TGTGCCAGCAGTTCCCCCAGGGGCTACACCTTC.

The CDR3 DNA is TGTGCCAGCAGTTCTCTGAACACCGGGGAGCTGTTTTTT. The encoded protein is CASSSLNTGELFF. The chain employs TRBV12-3 or TRBV12-4 and TRBJ2-2; D gene unclear. V was pared by 4 bases and J by 1 base, with 4 bases between. The CDR3 is 13 amino acids.

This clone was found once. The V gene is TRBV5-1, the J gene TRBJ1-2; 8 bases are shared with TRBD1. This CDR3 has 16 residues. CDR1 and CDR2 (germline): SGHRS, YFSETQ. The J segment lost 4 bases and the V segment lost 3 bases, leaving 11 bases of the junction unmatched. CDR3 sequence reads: CASSSTLDREGYGYTF. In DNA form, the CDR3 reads TGCGCCAGCAGCTCTACCCTGGACAGGGAGGGCTATGGCTACACCTTC.

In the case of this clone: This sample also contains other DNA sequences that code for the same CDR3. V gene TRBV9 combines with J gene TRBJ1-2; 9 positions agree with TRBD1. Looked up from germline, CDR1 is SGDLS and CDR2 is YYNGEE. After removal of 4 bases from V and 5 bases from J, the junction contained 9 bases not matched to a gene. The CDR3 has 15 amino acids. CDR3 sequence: CASSPRTGEGYGYTF. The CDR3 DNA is TGTGCCAGCAGCCCCCGGACAGGGGAGGGATATGGCTACACCTTC. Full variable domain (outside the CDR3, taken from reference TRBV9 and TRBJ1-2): DSGVTQTPKHLITATGQRVTLRCSPRSGDLSVYWYQQSLDQGLQFLIQYYNGEERAKGNILERFSAQQFPDLHSELNLSSLELGDSALYFCASSPRTGEGYGYTFGSGTRLTVV.

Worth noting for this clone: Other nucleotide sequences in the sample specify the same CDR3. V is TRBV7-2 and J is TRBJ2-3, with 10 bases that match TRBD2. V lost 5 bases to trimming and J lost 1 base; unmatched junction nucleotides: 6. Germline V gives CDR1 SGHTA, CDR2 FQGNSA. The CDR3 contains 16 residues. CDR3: CASSLGLAGGTDTQYF. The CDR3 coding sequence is TGTGCCAGCAGCCTGGGGCTAGCGGGGGGCACAGATACGCAGTATTTT.

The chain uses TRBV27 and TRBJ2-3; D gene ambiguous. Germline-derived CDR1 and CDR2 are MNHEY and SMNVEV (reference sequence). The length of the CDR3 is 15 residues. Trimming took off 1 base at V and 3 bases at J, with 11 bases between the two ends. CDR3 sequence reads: CASSLFASYTDTQYF. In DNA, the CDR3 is TGTGCCAGCAGTTTATTCGCCTCCTATACAGATACGCAGTATTTT.

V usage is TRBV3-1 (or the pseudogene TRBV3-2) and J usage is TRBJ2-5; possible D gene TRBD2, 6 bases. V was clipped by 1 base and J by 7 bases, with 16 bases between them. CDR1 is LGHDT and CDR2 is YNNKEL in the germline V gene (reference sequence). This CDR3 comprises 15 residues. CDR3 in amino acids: CASSQVRVEGGTQYF. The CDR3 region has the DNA TGTGCCAGCAGCCAAGTAAGGGTCGAGGGAGGGACCCAGTACTTC.